This T cell receptor (beta chain) is from a study of blood T cell repertoires in COVID-19. Overall study context: The United States, Italy and Spain were the sources of the acute and convalescent COVID-19 samples. The cDNA or gDNA used as material had been derived from T cells, B-cell-depleted T cells, or PBMCs.

In the original processing: Counts of nucleated cells, estimated from reference gene primer amplification, were obtained. Clones were read by immunoSEQ multiplex PCR, and TCRdb kept only the in-frame ones, dropping some. V and J calls and clone size come straight from that table; D and trimming were deduced from the DNA. The sample yields about 400,000 clones, 89% seen once. The CDR3 is 14 amino acids. With 5 bases removed from V and 4 bases from J, the gap between germline ends came to 14 bases. The germline CDR1 and CDR2 sequences are MDHEN and SYDVKM. This sequence joins TRBV28 and TRBJ1-2; D perhaps matches TRBD1 (6 bases). The source of this sequence is a man aged 40-55 years with acute or convalescent COVID-19. The sample taken for sequencing was peripheral blood. CDR3 sequence: CASSNAGQLYGYTF. DNA of the CDR3: TGTGCCAGCAGTAACGCCGGACAGCTCTATGGCTACACCTTC.